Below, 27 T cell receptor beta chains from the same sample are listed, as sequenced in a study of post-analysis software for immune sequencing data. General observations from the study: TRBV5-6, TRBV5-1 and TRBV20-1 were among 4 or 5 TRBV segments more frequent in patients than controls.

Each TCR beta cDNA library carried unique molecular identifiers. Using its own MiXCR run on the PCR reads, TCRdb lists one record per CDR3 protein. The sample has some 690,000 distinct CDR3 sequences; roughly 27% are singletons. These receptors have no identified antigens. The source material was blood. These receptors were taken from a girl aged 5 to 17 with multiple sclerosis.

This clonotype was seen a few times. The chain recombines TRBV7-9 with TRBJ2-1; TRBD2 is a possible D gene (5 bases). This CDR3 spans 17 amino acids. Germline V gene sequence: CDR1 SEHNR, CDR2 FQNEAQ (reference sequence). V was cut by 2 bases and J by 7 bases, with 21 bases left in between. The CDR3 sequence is CASSLIVGVGFRNEQFF. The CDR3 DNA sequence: TGTGCCAGCAGCTTAATCGTGGGAGTAGGTTTTAGAAATGAGCAGTTCTTC.

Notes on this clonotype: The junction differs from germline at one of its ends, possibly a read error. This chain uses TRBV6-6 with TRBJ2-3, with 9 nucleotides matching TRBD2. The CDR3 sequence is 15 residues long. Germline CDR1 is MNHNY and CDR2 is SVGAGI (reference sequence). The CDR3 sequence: CASSLGLAEADAQYF. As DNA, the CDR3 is TGTGCCAGCAGTTTGGGACTAGCTGAGGCAGATGCGCAGTATTTT.

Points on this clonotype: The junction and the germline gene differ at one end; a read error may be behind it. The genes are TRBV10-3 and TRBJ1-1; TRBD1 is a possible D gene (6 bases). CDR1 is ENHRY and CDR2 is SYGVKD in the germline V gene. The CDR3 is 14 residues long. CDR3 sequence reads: CAISEQGSNTVAFF. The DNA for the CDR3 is TGTGCCATCAGTGAGCAGGGGTCGAACACTGTAGCTTTCTTT.

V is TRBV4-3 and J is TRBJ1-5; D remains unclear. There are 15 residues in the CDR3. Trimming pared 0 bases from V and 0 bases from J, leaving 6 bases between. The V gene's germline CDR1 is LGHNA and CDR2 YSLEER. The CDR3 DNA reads TGCGCCAGCAGCCAAGACAAAGCTAGCAATCAGCCCCAGCATTTT. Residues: CASSQDKASNQPQHF.

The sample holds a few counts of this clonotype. The CDR3 DNA sequence: TGTGCCAGCAGCCAAGACCGGGGGGTCTACGGCTACACCTTC. This codes for CASSQDRGVYGYTF. The chain links TRBV3-1 to TRBJ1-2, with a tentative D call TRBD1 (5 bases). The CDR3 length is 14 residues. The V gene lost 0 bases and the J gene lost 8 bases, with 13 bases spanning the gap. Germline V gene data show CDR1 as LGHDT and CDR2 as YNNKEL (reference sequence).

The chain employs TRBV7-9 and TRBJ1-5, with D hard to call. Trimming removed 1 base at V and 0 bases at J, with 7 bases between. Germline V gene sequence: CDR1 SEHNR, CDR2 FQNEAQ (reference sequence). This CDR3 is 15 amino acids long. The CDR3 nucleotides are TGTGCCAGCAGCTTAGGGAGTGATAGCAATCAGCCCCAGCATTTT. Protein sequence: CASSLGSDSNQPQHF.

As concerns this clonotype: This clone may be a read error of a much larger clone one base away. The CDR3 nucleotides are TGTGCCAGCAGTGATGGGACCGGGGACGAGCAGTACTTC. Translating gives CASSDGTGDEQYF. The rearrangement joins TRBV28 to TRBJ2-5; perhaps D is TRBD1 or TRBD2 (5 bases each). The end of the DNA fits TRBJ2-7 better, so the J call may be wrong. The CDR3 length is 13 residues. Germline loops: CDR1 MDHEN, CDR2 SYDVKM.

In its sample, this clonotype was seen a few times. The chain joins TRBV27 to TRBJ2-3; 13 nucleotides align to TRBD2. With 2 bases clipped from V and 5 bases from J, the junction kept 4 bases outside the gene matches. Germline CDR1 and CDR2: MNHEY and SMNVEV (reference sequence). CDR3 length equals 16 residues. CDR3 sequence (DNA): TGTGCCAGCAGTTTAGGGACTAGCGGGATAAGAGATACGCAGTATTTT. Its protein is CASSLGTSGIRDTQYF.

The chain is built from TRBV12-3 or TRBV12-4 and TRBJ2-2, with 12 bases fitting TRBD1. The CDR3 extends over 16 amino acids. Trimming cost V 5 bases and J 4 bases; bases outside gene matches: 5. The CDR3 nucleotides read TGTGCCAGCAGTAAGGGACAGGGGGCCGTCACCGGGGAGCTGTTTTTT. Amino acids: CASSKGQGAVTGELFF.

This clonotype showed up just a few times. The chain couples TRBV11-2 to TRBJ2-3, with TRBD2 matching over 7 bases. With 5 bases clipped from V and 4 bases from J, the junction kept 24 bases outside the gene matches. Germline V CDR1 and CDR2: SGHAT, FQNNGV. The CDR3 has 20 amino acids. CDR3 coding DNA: TGTGCCAGCAGCCCGGGGGGAGCCTCGACGCTAACGCCGAGGGCAGATACGCAGTATTTT. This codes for CASSPGGASTLTPRADTQYF.

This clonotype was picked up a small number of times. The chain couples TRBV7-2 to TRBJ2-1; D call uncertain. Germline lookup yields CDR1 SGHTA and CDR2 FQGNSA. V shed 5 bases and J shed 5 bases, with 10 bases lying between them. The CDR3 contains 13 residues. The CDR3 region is CASSQTTDNEQFF. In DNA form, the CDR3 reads TGTGCCAGCAGCCAGACAACGGACAATGAGCAGTTCTTC.

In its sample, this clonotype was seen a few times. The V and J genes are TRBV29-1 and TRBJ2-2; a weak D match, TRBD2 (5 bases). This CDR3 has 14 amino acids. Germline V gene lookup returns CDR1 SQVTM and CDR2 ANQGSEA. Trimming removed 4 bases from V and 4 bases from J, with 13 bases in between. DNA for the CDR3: TGCAGCGTTGCCCTCGGGGTTCGCACCGGGGAGCTGTTTTTT. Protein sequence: CSVALGVRTGELFF.

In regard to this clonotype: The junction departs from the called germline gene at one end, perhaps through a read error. In DNA form, the CDR3 reads TGCAGCGTTGAAGACCCAGCGTCTGGATACACCATATATTTT. Protein: CSVEDPASGYTIYF. The gene calls are TRBV29-1 and TRBJ1-3, with D hard to call. CDR1 and CDR2 from the germline V gene are SQVTM and ANQGSEA. This CDR3 region has 14 residues. Filled out from reference TRBV29-1 and TRBJ1-3, the complete variable domain reads SAVISQKPSRDICQRGTSLTIQCQVDSQVTMMFWYRQQPGQSLTLIATANQGSEATYESGFVIDKFPISRPNLTFSTLTVSNMSPEDSSIYLCSVEDPASGYTIYFGEGSWLTVV.

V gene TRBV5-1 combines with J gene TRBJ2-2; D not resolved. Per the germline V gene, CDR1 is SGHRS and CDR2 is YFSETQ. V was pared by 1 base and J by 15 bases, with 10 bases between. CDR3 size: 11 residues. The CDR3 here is CASSLRQKVFF. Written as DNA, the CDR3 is TGCGCCAGCAGCTTGCGGCAGAAGGTGTTTTTT.

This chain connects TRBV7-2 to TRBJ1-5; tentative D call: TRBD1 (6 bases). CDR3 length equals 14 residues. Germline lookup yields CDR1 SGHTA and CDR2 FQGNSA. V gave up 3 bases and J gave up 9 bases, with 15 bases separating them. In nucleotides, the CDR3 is TGTGCCAGCAGCTTCCAGGGGCATATACGGCCCCAGCATTTT. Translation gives CASSFQGHIRPQHF. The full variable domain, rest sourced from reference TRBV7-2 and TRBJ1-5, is GAGVSQSPSNKVTEKGKDVELRCDPISGHTALYWYRQSLGQGLEFLIYFQGNSAPDKSGLPSDRFSAERTGGSVSTLTIQRTQQEDSAVYLCASSFQGHIRPQHFGDGTRLSIL.

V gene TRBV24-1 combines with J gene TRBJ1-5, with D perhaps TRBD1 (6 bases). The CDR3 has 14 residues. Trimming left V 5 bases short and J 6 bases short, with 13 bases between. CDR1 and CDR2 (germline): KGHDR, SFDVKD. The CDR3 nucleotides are TGTGCCACCAGTGCCGCAGGGGAATCTCAGCCCCAGCATTTT. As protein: CATSAAGESQPQHF.

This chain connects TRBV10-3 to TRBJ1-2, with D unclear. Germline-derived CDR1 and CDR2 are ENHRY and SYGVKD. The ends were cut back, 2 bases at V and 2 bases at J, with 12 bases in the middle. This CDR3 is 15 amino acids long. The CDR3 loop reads CAISEGQLLNYGYTF. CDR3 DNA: TGTGCCATCAGTGAGGGCCAGCTTCTCAACTATGGCTACACCTTC.

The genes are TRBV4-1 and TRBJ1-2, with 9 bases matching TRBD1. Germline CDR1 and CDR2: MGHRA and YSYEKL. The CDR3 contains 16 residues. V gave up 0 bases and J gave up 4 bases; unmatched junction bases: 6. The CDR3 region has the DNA TGCGCCAGCAGCCAAGATCAGGGACAGGGAATCTATGGCTACACCTTC. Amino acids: CASSQDQGQGIYGYTF.

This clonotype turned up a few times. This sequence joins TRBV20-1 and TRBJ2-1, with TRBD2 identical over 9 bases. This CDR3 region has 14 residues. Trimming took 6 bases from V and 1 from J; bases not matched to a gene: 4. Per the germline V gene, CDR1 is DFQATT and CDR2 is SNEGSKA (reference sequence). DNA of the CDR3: TGCAGTGCCAATAGCGGGAGTTCCTACAATGAGCAGTTCTTC. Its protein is CSANSGSSYNEQFF.

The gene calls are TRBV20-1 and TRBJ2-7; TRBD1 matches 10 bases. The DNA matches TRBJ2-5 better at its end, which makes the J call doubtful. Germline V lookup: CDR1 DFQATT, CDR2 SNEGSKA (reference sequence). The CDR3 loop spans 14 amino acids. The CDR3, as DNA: TGCAGTGCTCTATTGACGGACAGGGGGGAGACCCAGTACTTC. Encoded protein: CSALLTDRGETQYF.

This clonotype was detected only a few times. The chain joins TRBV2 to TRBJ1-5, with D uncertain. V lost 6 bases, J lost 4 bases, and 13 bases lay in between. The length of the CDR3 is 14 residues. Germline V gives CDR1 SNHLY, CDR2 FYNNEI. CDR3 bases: TGTGCCAGCAGGAGCCAGGTTAAAAATCAGCCCCAGCATTTT. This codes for CASRSQVKNQPQHF.

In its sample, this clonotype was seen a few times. The CDR3: CASSYIGTSGVSYEQYF. The CDR3 bases are TGTGCCAGCAGTTACATTGGGACTAGCGGGGTTTCATACGAGCAGTACTTC. This chain links TRBV6-5 with TRBJ2-7, with 13 bases lining up with TRBD2. CDR1 and CDR2 from the germline V gene are MNHEY and SVGAGI. V shed 2 bases and J 4 bases; nucleotides not matched to a gene: 8. The CDR3 is 17 amino acids.

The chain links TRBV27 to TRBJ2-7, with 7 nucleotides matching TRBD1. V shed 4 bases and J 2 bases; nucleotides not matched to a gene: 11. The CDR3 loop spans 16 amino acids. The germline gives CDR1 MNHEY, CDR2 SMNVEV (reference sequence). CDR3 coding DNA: TGTGCCAGCAGTTCATTCAGGACAGGAGCTACCTACGAGCAGTACTTC. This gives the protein CASSSFRTGATYEQYF.

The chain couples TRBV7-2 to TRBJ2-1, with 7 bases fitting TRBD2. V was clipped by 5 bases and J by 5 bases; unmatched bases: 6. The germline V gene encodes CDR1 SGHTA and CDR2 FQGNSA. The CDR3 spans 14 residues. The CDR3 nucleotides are TGTGCCAGCAGCAATAGCGGGCCAAACAATGAGCAGTTCTTC. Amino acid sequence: CASSNSGPNNEQFF.

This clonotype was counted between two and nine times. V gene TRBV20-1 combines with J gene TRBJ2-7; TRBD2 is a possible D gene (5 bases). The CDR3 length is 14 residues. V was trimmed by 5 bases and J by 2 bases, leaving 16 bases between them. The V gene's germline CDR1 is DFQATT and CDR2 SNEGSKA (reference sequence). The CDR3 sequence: CSAPERASPYEQYF. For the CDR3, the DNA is TGCAGTGCTCCGGAGAGGGCAAGTCCCTACGAGCAGTACTTC.

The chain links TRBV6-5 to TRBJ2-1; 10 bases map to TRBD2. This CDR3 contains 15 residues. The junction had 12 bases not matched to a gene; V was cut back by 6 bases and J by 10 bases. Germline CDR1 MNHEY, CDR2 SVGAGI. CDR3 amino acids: CASRKKAGGLYEQFF. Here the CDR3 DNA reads TGTGCCAGCAGAAAAAAAGCGGGAGGGCTATACGAGCAGTTCTTC.

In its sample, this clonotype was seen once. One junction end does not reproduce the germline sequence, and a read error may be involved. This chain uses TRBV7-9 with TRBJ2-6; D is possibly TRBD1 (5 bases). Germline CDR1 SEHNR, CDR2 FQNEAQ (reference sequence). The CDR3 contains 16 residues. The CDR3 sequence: CASSPPVTSGAKVLTF. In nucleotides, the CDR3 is TGTGCCAGCAGCCCCCCCGTGACCTCTGGGGCCAAGGTCCTGACTTTC.